The T cell receptor beta chain under discussion was sequenced for a study of cytomegalovirus exposure and HLA in healthy donors. Study results and limitations: Accurate prediction of most subjects' HLA-A and HLA-B alleles from TCR beta sequences was reported. Later analysis reportedly placed an Asian-associated ancestry cluster below the roughly 630-donor mean in N-insertions.

This CDR3 is 15 amino acids long. V lost 0 bases and J lost 7, with 13 bases in between. CDR1 and CDR2 from the germline V gene are SGHRS and YFSETQ. Vbeta (60) and Jbeta (13) primers were used in the PCR. Assay used: immunoSEQ multiplex PCR; TCRdb lists only in-frame clones, some missing. The data contain some 170,000 clones, 70% to 80% of them singletons. Note on this clone: The antigen is undetermined.

The receptor was isolated from a woman aged 60-75 years in good health and CMV-seropositive. The sequencing sample was made of PBMCs. The gene calls are TRBV5-1 and TRBJ2-2; the D gene is possibly TRBD1 (6 bases). The chain's CDR3 is CASSLEAGAGGELFF. The CDR3 DNA reads as TGCGCCAGCAGCTTGGAGGCAGGGGCAGGCGGGGAGCTGTTTTTT.